This T cell receptor (beta chain) came from a study of Ad26.COV2.S vaccination and SARS-CoV-2 variants. Study at large: The donor participated in the COV1001 trial, in its Ad26.COV2.S arm. Whole-study findings and limits: The study found higher spike-specific TCR breadth in vaccine than placebo recipients.

Germline CDR1 is SGHTA and CDR2 is FQGNSA. With 2 bases removed from V and 2 bases from J, the gap between germline ends came to 12 bases. The CDR3 has 15 residues. With respect to this clone: Its matching antigen is unknown.

Noted treatment: around 19 received Ad26.COV2.S at low or high dose, single or two shots; 5 received placebo; per-sample allocation not given. Sample collection was performed on day 63 after the first vaccine or placebo injection. Profiling relied on immunoSEQ multiplex PCR, and the TCRdb table lists in-frame clones only, not all of them. The table shows a few hundred thousand clones, with approximately 90% occurring only once. The rearrangement uses TRBV7-2 and TRBJ2-5; perhaps TRBD2 as D (6 bases). This receptor was obtained from a person aged 18 to 65 who received the Ad26.COV2.S COVID-19 vaccine or a placebo. The material sequenced was peripheral blood, taken in a trial of Ad26.COV2.S vaccine versus placebo. The CDR3 reads CASSLYRREQETQYF. DNA of the CDR3: TGTGCCAGCAGCTTATATCGCCGGGAGCAAGAGACCCAGTACTTC.